One and the same sample provided the 9 T cell receptor beta chains below, sequenced in a study of regulatory T cells in long-lasting Graves disease. In building TCR beta libraries, iRepertoire HTBI primers were used together with Arm-PCR of CDR3 regions. TCRdb reprocessed the multiplex PCR reads via MiXCR and lists one record per CDR3 protein. The sample shows roughly 360,000 distinct CDR3 sequences, about 10% of them seen only once. Time point indicated: newly diagnosed GD, antithyroid drugs for less than 3 months. The TCR library used RNA extracted from PBMCs. These data also formed part of another study, on T cells in Graves' hyperthyroidism and ophthalmopathy.

The starting material was peripheral blood mononuclear cells (PBMCs), obtained at new diagnosis, from a patient treated with antithyroid drugs. These receptors were collected from a woman under 30 with Graves disease.

This chain links TRBV7-9 with TRBJ2-3; 13 bases agree with TRBD2. The CDR3 sequence is 16 residues long. Germline CDR1 is SEHNR and CDR2 is FQNEAQ (reference sequence). V gave up 4 bases and J gave up 4 bases; unmatched junction bases: 5. The chain's CDR3 is CASSSTSGGASDTQYF. Written as DNA, the CDR3 is TGTGCCAGCAGCTCCACTAGCGGGGGGGCCTCAGATACGCAGTATTTT.

The J gene is TRBJ2-1, the V gene TRBV5-1; TRBD1 might be the D (5 bases). The V and J ends lost 1 base and 8 bases respectively, with 16 bases between them. Germline-derived CDR1 and CDR2 are SGHRS and YFSETQ. CDR3 length equals 15 residues. The CDR3 spells CASSLRGRMIDEQFF. The CDR3 region has the DNA TGCGCCAGCAGCTTGAGGGGAAGGATGATTGATGAGCAGTTCTTC.

This clonotype has just a few counts. The chain combines TRBV9 with TRBJ2-5; D call uncertain. The CDR3 has 18 amino acids. Germline CDR1 and CDR2: SGDLS and YYNGEE. V was trimmed by 0 bases and J by 5 bases, leaving 23 bases between them. The DNA for the CDR3 is TGTGCCAGCAGCGTAGCGGCGTCCCTTGACCCGATTACGGAGACCCAGTACTTC. This sequence encodes CASSVAASLDPITETQYF.

This clonotype was observed at least ten times. The chain combines TRBV5-8 with TRBJ1-5; tentatively, D is TRBD1 (5 bases). The V and J ends lost 4 bases and 6 bases respectively, with 17 bases between them. The germline gives CDR1 SGHTS, CDR2 YDEGEE. This CDR3 comprises 15 residues. In DNA form, the CDR3 reads TGTGCCAGCAGCCGACAGTTTGACCTCGGTCAGCCCCAGCATTTT. Protein product: CASSRQFDLGQPQHF.

This clonotype was observed many times. The V call is TRBV12-3 or TRBV12-4, the J call TRBJ1-5; 7 positions match TRBD1. The CDR3 has 18 amino acids. Trimming at V came to 1 base and at J to 0 bases, leaving 9 bases not matched to a gene. This CDR3 is CASSLDVGTEFSNQPQHF. In DNA, the CDR3 is TGTGCCAGCAGTTTAGACGTCGGGACAGAGTTTAGCAATCAGCCCCAGCATTTT.

This clonotype came up many times. This chain joins TRBV14 and TRBJ1-1; 7 positions match TRBD1. The CDR3 runs 13 residues. Germline-derived CDR1 and CDR2 are SGHDN and FVKESK. J was trimmed by 1 base and V by 5 bases; bases with no gene match: 1. CDR3 bases: TGTGCCAGCAGCGACAGGGCGAACACTGAAGCTTTCTTT. This sequence encodes CASSDRANTEAFF. Full variable domain (rest looked up from reference TRBV14 and TRBJ1-1): EAGVTQFPSHSVIEKGQTVTLRCDPISGHDNLYWYRRVMGKEIKFLLHFVKESKQDESGMPNNRFLAERTGGTYSTLKVQPAELEDSGVYFCASSDRANTEAFFGQGTRLTVV.

This chain connects TRBV27 to TRBJ2-3; D not resolved. Trimming cost V 5 bases and J 4 bases, with 10 bases left between them. This CDR3 is 13 amino acids long. Germline loops: CDR1 MNHEY, CDR2 SMNVEV (reference sequence). CDR3: CASSPSLPDTQYF. CDR3 nucleotide sequence: TGTGCCAGCAGTCCCTCACTGCCAGATACGCAGTATTTT.

Ten or more counts support this clonotype. The rearrangement joins TRBV4-1 to TRBJ1-5; the D gene is possibly TRBD1 (5 bases). CDR1 and CDR2 (germline): MGHRA, YSYEKL. Trimming took off 4 bases at V and 7 bases at J, with 17 bases between the two ends. The CDR3 is 15 residues long. CDR3 sequence: CASSPWEQGSQPQHF. Here the CDR3 DNA reads TGCGCCAGCAGCCCATGGGAGCAGGGTTCGCAGCCCCAGCATTTT.

The chain joins TRBV7-9 to TRBJ1-2; 7 positions match TRBD1. The V gene end was trimmed by 0 bases and the J gene end by 4 bases; junction bases not matched to a gene: 11. Germline V gene data show CDR1 as SEHNR and CDR2 as FQNEAQ (reference sequence). CDR3 size: 17 residues. CDR3 sequence (DNA): TGTGCCAGCAGCTTAGCACCAGGCACAGGGGCTCTCTATGGCTACACCTTC. It encodes CASSLAPGTGALYGYTF.